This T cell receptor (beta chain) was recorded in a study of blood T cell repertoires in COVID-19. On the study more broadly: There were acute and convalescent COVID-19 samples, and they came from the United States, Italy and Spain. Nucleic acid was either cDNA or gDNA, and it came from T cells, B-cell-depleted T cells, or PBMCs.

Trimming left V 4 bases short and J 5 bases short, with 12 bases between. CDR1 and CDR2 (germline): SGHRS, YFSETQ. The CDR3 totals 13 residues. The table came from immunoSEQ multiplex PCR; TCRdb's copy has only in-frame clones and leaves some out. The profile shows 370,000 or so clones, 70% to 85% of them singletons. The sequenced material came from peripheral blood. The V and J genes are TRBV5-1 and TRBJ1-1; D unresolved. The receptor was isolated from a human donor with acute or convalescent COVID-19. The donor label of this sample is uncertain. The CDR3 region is CASSGDSWTEAFF. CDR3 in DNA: TGCGCCAGCAGCGGCGACTCGTGGACTGAAGCTTTCTTT.